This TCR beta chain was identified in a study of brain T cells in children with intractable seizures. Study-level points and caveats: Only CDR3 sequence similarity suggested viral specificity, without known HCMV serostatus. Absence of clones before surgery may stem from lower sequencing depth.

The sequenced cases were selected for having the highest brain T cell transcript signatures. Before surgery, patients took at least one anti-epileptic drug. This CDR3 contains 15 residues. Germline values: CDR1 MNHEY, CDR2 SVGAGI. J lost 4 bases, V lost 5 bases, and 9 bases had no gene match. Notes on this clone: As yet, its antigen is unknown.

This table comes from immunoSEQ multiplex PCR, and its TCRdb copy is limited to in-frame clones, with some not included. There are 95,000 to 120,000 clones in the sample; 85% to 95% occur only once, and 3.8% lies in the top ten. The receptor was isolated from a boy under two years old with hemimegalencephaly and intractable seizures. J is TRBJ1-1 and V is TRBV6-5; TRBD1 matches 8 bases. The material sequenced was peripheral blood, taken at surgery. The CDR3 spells CASSRTGTGRTEAFF. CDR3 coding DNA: TGTGCCAGCAGTAGAACCGGGACAGGACGCACTGAAGCTTTCTTT.